Each of the 15 T cell receptor beta chains below was sequenced from the same sample in a study of human T cells and chemical hapten exposure (TCRdb year 2021). The protocol used for the library was RACE. TCRdb records NextSeq 500 as the sequencer. TCRdb took the public reads, trimmed them with fastp at Q25, ran MiXCR for clone calling and kept in-frame beta chains. Merged by CDR3 protein, the rows form single entries marked with the most common genes and DNA. Recorded for this sample are tens of thousands of distinct CDR3 sequences; about a tenth of them occurred a single time. The ten largest account for 11% to 15% of the sample. The time point label for this specimen denotes: pre-sensitization, week 0. The treatment or condition label, as the study defines it: therapeutic diphenylcyclopropenone sensitization with weekly scalp DPC. The source material was whole blood, sampled in connection with sensitization to the hapten diphenylcyclopropenone (DPC). The receptors derive from a woman in her 40s with alopecia areata. Some clones in this sample may be carry-over from other donors' samples.

In its sample, this clonotype was seen a few times. This chain connects TRBV9 to TRBJ1-3; no reliable D call. V lost 0 bases and J lost 0, with 10 bases in between. The germline V gene encodes CDR1 SGDLS and CDR2 YYNGEE. The CDR3 extends over 16 amino acids. CDR3 sequence: CASSVAPASSGNTIYF. DNA for the CDR3: TGTGCCAGCAGCGTAGCGCCTGCGAGCTCTGGAAACACCATATATTTT. Based on the CDR3 plus reference TRBV9 and TRBJ1-3, the full variable domain is DSGVTQTPKHLITATGQRVTLRCSPRSGDLSVYWYQQSLDQGLQFLIQYYNGEERAKGNILERFSAQQFPDLHSELNLSSLELGDSALYFCASSVAPASSGNTIYFGEGSWLTVV.

The V gene is TRBV6-5, the J gene TRBJ1-5; no reliable D call. V was trimmed by 8 bases and J by 4 bases, leaving 12 bases between them. CDR1 and CDR2 from the germline V gene are MNHEY and SVGAGI. This CDR3 is built from 13 residues. CDR3 coding DNA: TGTGCCAGCTCCCGAGGGAGGAATCAGCCCCAGCATTTT. This gives the protein CASSRGRNQPQHF.

J is TRBJ2-1 and V is TRBV7-2; D possibly corresponds to TRBD2 (5 bases). V lost 5 bases and J lost 5, with 16 bases in between. This CDR3 is built from 15 residues. In germline, CDR1 is SGHTA, CDR2 FQGNSA. The CDR3 sequence: CASSPEALGHNEQFF. The CDR3 nucleotides read TGTGCCAGCAGCCCGGAGGCGTTGGGCCACAATGAGCAGTTCTTC.

The chain has TRBV20-1 and TRBJ1-1; TRBD1 agrees at 8 bases. V dropped 6 bases and J dropped 1; count of bases not matched to a gene: 13. Germline assignment: CDR1 DFQATT and CDR2 SNEGSKA (reference sequence). The CDR3 is made up of 16 amino acids. The CDR3 protein is CSAPESGRGQNTEAFF. The CDR3 region has the DNA TGCAGTGCCCCAGAGTCTGGCAGGGGGCAGAACACTGAAGCTTTCTTT.

This chain uses TRBV7-8 with TRBJ1-2; D is uncertain. Looked up from germline, CDR1 is SGHVS and CDR2 is FQNEAQ. V was clipped by 5 bases and J by 2 bases, with 9 bases between them. The CDR3 runs 13 residues. The CDR3 nucleotides read TGTGCCAGCAGCCTCCAGCAGAACTATGGCTACACCTTC. It specifies CASSLQQNYGYTF.

This chain uses TRBV2 with TRBJ2-2; D call uncertain. Trimming shortened V by 8 bases and J by 5 bases, and 9 bases separated the two germline ends. The CDR3 loop spans 12 amino acids. Germline V gives CDR1 SNHLY, CDR2 FYNNEI. CDR3 nucleotide sequence: TGTGCCAGCCGTGGCTGGACCGGGGAGCTGTTTTTT. It translates to CASRGWTGELFF.

This clonotype was counted at least ten times. This chain uses TRBV7-6 with TRBJ2-1, with 7 bases fitting TRBD2. Trimming took 1 base from V and 9 from J; bases not matched to a gene: 6. The CDR3 is 14 residues long. Germline V lookup: CDR1 SGHVS, CDR2 FNYEAQ. CDR3 nucleotide sequence: TGTGCCAGCAGCTTAGAACGCGGGGGTAGTGAGCAGTTCTTC. Its protein is CASSLERGGSEQFF.

This clonotype was detected ten times or more. This chain links TRBV2 with TRBJ1-6; D is unresolved. Trimming took 2 bases from V and 4 from J, leaving 9 bases between them. In germline, CDR1 is SNHLY, CDR2 FYNNEI. The CDR3 runs 15 residues. The CDR3 nucleotides are TGTGCCAGCAGTGAACGTCGCCCTTATAATTCACCCCTCCACTTT. Its translation: CASSERRPYNSPLHF.

The chain couples TRBV11-2 to TRBJ1-3; D not certain. CDR1 is SGHAT and CDR2 is FQNNGV in the germline V gene. V lost 1 base and J lost 9, with 4 bases in between. The CDR3 totals 11 residues. DNA for the CDR3: TGTGCCAGCAGCTTAGCAGTCACCATATATTTT. It specifies CASSLAVTIYF. The full variable domain, rest sourced from reference TRBV11-2 and TRBJ1-3, is EAGVAQSPRYKIIEKRQSVAFWCNPISGHATLYWYQQILGQGPKLLIQFQNNGVVDDSQLPKDRFSAERLKGVDSTLKIQPAKLEDSAVYLCASSLAVTIYFGEGSWLTVV.

The rearrangement joins TRBV7-8 to TRBJ1-1, with a weak D call TRBD1 (5 bases). Trimming took off 1 base at V and 2 bases at J, with 11 bases between the two ends. The germline V gene has CDR1 SGHVS and CDR2 FQNEAQ. The CDR3 contains 15 residues. This chain's CDR3 is CASSLGGGVNTEAFF. CDR3 coding DNA: TGTGCCAGCAGCTTAGGTGGAGGGGTTAACACTGAAGCTTTCTTT.

In its sample, this clonotype was seen many times. CDR3 in DNA: TGTGCCAGTAGTATAGCGCTAGCGGGGGATAACGCCTACAATGAGCAGTTCTTC. This translates into CASSIALAGDNAYNEQFF. The chain is built from TRBV19 and TRBJ2-1; 10 nucleotides line up with TRBD2. Trimming at V came to 1 base and at J to 2 bases, leaving 8 bases not matched to a gene. The CDR3 spans 18 residues. Germline V gives CDR1 LNHDA, CDR2 SQIVND (reference sequence). Combining the CDR3 with reference TRBV19 and TRBJ2-1 gives the whole variable domain DGGITQSPKYLFRKEGQNVTLSCEQNLNHDAMYWYRQDPGQGLRLIYYSQIVNDFQKGDIAEGYSVSREKKESFPLTVTSAQKNPTAFYLCASSIALAGDNAYNEQFFGPGTRLTVL.

This clonotype was seen many times. The chain carries TRBV4-2 and TRBJ1-4, with TRBD1 identical over 7 bases. This CDR3 comprises 15 residues. V lost 7 bases and J lost 2; bases outside the gene matches: 7. Per the germline V gene, CDR1 is LGHNA and CDR2 is YNFKEQ. In DNA form, the CDR3 reads TGTGCCAGCAACAAACAGGGGTCCACTAATGAAAAACTGTTTTTT. Translating gives CASNKQGSTNEKLFF.

In its sample, this clonotype was seen a few times. V gene TRBV11-2 combines with J gene TRBJ1-2, with D unresolved. The CDR3 has 14 residues. Trimming took 0 bases from V and 8 from J, leaving 13 bases between them. Germline lookup yields CDR1 SGHAT and CDR2 FQNNGV. As DNA, the CDR3 is TGTGCCAGCAGCTTAGAGGGCACGGTTGGCGGCTACACCTTC. Translating it yields CASSLEGTVGGYTF.

CDR3: CASSAPLAGGPSDTQYF. CDR3 DNA: TGTGCCAGCAGCGCACCGCTAGCGGGGGGCCCCTCCGATACGCAGTATTTT. The V and J genes are TRBV7-2 and TRBJ2-3; 11 bases match TRBD2. This CDR3 comprises 17 residues. Germline values: CDR1 SGHTA, CDR2 FQGNSA. J gave up 6 bases and V 5 bases, and 13 bases lay outside the gene matches.

This chain joins TRBV9 and TRBJ2-2; D is uncertain. The CDR3 consists of 13 residues. V was shortened by 6 bases and J by 5 bases, with 11 bases between the two germline ends. Germline V lookup: CDR1 SGDLS, CDR2 YYNGEE. CDR3 loop: CASTPTQTGELFF. CDR3 DNA: TGTGCCAGCACCCCGACCCAGACCGGGGAGCTGTTTTTT.